This TCR beta chain was obtained from a study of Ad26.COV2.S vaccination and SARS-CoV-2 variants. Overall study: Intramuscular Ad26.COV2.S doses were given once or twice, 56 days apart. General observations from the study: For non-spike TCRs, breadth in vaccine recipients resembled that in placebo recipients. Reportedly, after vaccination the spike-specific CD8+ and CD4+ T cell responses displayed substantial breadth.

Sequenced by immunoSEQ multiplex PCR; TCRdb stores in-frame clones only, minus some. The sample consists of about 260,000 clones, around 85% of them appearing once. Comments on this clone: Its antigen remains unidentified.

V was shortened by 3 bases and J by 3 bases, with 14 bases between the two germline ends. The CDR3 loop spans 16 amino acids. The germline gives CDR1 KGHDR, CDR2 SFDVKD. Described treatment: 15 to 20 received Ad26.COV2.S at low or high dose, single or two shots; about 5 received placebo; per-sample allocation not given. On day 63 after the first injection, vaccine and placebo recipients gave samples. Ad26.COV2.S expressed prefusion-stabilized spike from the original Wuhan strain. J is TRBJ2-1 and V is TRBV24-1; D not resolved. The clonotype was recovered from a person between 18 and 65 years old who received the Ad26.COV2.S COVID-19 vaccine or a placebo. The source material was peripheral blood, sampled in a trial of Ad26.COV2.S vaccine versus placebo. The CDR3 loop reads CATSDPTPGGYNEQFF. DNA of the CDR3: TGTGCCACCAGTGATCCTACACCCGGTGGCTACAATGAGCAGTTCTTC.